A single T cell receptor (beta chain) is shown here with its context. Its antigen is unknown. The sample belongs to a study of shared clonotypes between healthy human individuals. Overall study findings and caveats: Across subsets, estimated richness was generally greater for naive than for memory populations. Naive CD4 clonotypes overlapped across a handful of donors at approximately 5.3%.

The CDR3 is made up of 15 amino acids. Germline assignment: CDR1 MRHNA and CDR2 SNTAGT. V was shortened by 2 bases and J by 6 bases, with 14 bases between the two germline ends. The protocol was immunoSEQ multiplex PCR, while the TCRdb copy is restricted to in-frame clones and leaves out a portion. This table holds under 200,000 clones, 80% to 95% found once. The TCR sequence derives from a woman in her twenties or thirties in good health. Material: naive CD4+ T cells sorted from blood. Stated subset: CD45RA+ positively selected. This chain joins TRBV6-4 and TRBJ2-4, with D unresolved. The CDR3 sequence: CASSDDKGPGNIQYF. The CDR3 region has the DNA TGTGCCAGCAGTGACGATAAGGGTCCGGGAAACATTCAGTACTTC.